The 6 T cell receptor beta chains reported below all come from one sample, sequenced in a study of blood T cell repertoires in COVID-19. The table came from immunoSEQ multiplex PCR; TCRdb's copy has only in-frame clones and leaves some out. The sample comprises 80,000 to 95,000 clones, around 85% of which are singletons, and 38% rests with the top ten. The sample was peripheral blood. Source of these receptors: an elderly man with acute or convalescent COVID-19.

The chain uses TRBV6-2 or TRBV6-3 and TRBJ2-2; D unresolved. CDR3 size: 12 residues. CDR1 is MNHEY, CDR2 SVGEGT, per germline. The V end lost 6 bases, the J end lost 3 bases, and 5 bases lay between the germline ends. CDR3 in amino acids: CASSLDTGELFF. In nucleotides, the CDR3 is TGTGCCAGCAGCTTAGACACCGGGGAGCTGTTTTTT.

V and J are TRBV3-1 (or the pseudogene TRBV3-2) and TRBJ2-1; 9 bases agree with TRBD2. V dropped 1 base and J dropped 1; count of bases not matched to a gene: 8. The CDR3 extends over 18 amino acids. Germline-derived CDR1 and CDR2 are LGHDT and YNNKEL (reference sequence). The CDR3 nucleotides read TGTGCCAGCAGCCAAGCCTCTAGCGGGATTAGGTCCTACAATGAGCAGTTCTTC. Protein sequence: CASSQASSGIRSYNEQFF.

The J gene is TRBJ1-5, the V gene TRBV7-4; 7 bases agree with TRBD1. The germline gives CDR1 SGHVT, CDR2 SQSDAQ. J was trimmed by 7 bases and V by 2 bases; bases with no gene match: 17. The CDR3 spans 18 residues. CDR3 sequence reads: CASSLNFRWTGREQPQHF. The CDR3, as DNA: TGTGCCAGCAGCTTAAACTTTCGCTGGACAGGAAGGGAACAGCCCCAGCATTTT.

This clone was recorded once. The CDR3 DNA sequence: TGTGCCAGCAGCTTAACCGGGACTAGCGGGGGTTACGAGCAGTACTTC. Amino acid sequence: CASSLTGTSGGYEQYF. The rearrangement uses TRBV7-3 and TRBJ2-7, with 14 nucleotides matching TRBD2. Germline V lookup: CDR1 SGHTA, CDR2 FQGTGA. After removal of 0 bases from V and 4 bases from J, the junction contained 2 bases not matched to a gene. The CDR3 extends over 16 amino acids.

This clone occurred a few times. The J gene is TRBJ1-1, the V gene TRBV7-9; D is possibly TRBD1 (6 bases). The V gene lost 6 bases and the J gene lost 8 bases, with 13 bases spanning the gap. CDR3 length: 12 amino acids. Germline V CDR1 and CDR2: SEHNR, FQNEAQ (reference sequence). CDR3 sequence: CASSYLGQEAFF. CDR3 coding DNA: TGTGCCAGCAGTTACCTCGGACAGGAAGCTTTCTTT. Filled out from reference TRBV7-9 and TRBJ1-1, the complete variable domain reads DTGVSQNPRHKITKRGQNVTFRCDPISEHNRLYWYRQTLGQGPEFLTYFQNEAQLEKSRLLSDRFSAERPKGSFSTLEIQRTEQGDSAMYLCASSYLGQEAFFGQGTRLTVV.

This sequence joins TRBV18 and TRBJ2-7; possible D gene TRBD1, 5 bases. Germline CDR1 and CDR2: KGHSH and LQKENI. Deletions cut 3 bases from V and 0 bases from J, with 18 bases between. The CDR3 is 17 amino acids. Here the CDR3 DNA reads TGTGCCAGCTCACCGCCCATACAGGCTTTGCTCTCCTACGAGCAGTACTTC. Encoded protein: CASSPPIQALLSYEQYF.